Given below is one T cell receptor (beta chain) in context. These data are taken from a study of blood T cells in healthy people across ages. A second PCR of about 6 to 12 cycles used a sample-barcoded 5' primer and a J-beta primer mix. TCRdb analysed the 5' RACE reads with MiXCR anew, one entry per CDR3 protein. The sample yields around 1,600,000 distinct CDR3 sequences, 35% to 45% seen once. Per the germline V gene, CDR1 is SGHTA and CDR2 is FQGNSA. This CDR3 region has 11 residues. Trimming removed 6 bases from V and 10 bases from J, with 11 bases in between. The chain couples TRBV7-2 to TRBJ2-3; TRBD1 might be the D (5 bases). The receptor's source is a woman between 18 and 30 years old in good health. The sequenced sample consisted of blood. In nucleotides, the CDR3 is TGTGCCAGCAGGACTCAGGGTGCGCAGTATTTT. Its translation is CASRTQGAQYF.